The 31 T cell receptor beta chains presented below share a single source sample, sequenced in a study of kidney transplant recipient with SARS-CoV-2 infection. TCRdb re-analysed the reads in MiXCR, keeping a single row per CDR3 protein. The sample has approximately 250,000 distinct CDR3 sequences; 25% to 35% are singletons. Sequencing was performed on a blood sample, taken at baseline and between days 110 and 120 from a kidney transplant recipient. The receptor set was obtained from a male patient aged 25 to 39 who had COVID-19 and was a kidney transplant recipient. T cells may partly derive from the graft donor.

As concerns this clonotype: A much bigger clone sits one base away, suggesting this may be a read error. The V and J genes are TRBV25-1 and TRBJ1-1; D is undetermined. This CDR3 has 13 amino acids. V dropped 1 base and J dropped 7 bases, with 10 bases sitting between them. CDR1 and CDR2 (germline): MGHDK, SYGVNS. As DNA, the CDR3 is TGTGCCAGCAGTGAATGGGTGTCTAGTGAAGCTTTCTTT. Its translation is CASSEWVSSEAFF.

This clonotype was counted at least ten times. V usage is TRBV7-7 and J usage is TRBJ1-2; D is unresolved. Deletions cut 5 bases from V and 4 bases from J, with 23 bases between. The V gene's germline CDR1 is SSHAT and CDR2 FNYEAQ (reference sequence). The CDR3 is 17 amino acids. The CDR3 DNA follows: TGTGCCAGCAGCGTCGGCAGTAAGTGCCGAAAGACCTATGGCTACACCTTC. Protein product: CASSVGSKCRKTYGYTF.

There are many counts of this clonotype. The chain carries TRBV19 and TRBJ1-2; 10 bases are shared with TRBD1. CDR3 length equals 15 residues. Trimming removed 4 bases from V and 3 bases from J; junction bases left unmatched: 5. The germline V gene has CDR1 LNHDA and CDR2 SQIVND (reference sequence). The CDR3 DNA reads TGTGCCAGTAGTACCGGGACAGGGGCCCACTATGGCTACACCTTC. Translated, it gives CASSTGTGAHYGYTF.

With regard to this clonotype: A single base separates this from a much larger clone, so it may be a read error. The rearrangement uses TRBV20-1 and TRBJ2-1; D is perhaps TRBD2 (5 bases). The J call may be wrong; the DNA end is better matched by TRBJ2-7. This CDR3 has 15 residues. Germline CDR1 DFQATT, CDR2 SNEGSKA (reference sequence). CDR3 protein: CSARGRVLADYEQYF. The CDR3 nucleotides read TGCAGTGCTAGAGGCCGGGTGCTAGCAGATTACGAGCAGTACTTC.

On this clonotype itself: It may be a read error: a sequence one base away is much more abundant. The V call is TRBV6-2 or TRBV6-3, the J call TRBJ2-5; perhaps TRBD2 as D (6 bases). This CDR3 region has 15 residues. V lost 6 bases to trimming and J lost 4 bases, with 18 bases between them. Germline CDR1 and CDR2: MNHEY and SVGEGT. The DNA of the CDR3 is TGTGCCAGCAGCTACCAAGGACCAGCGGGAGAGACCCAGTACTTC. Its translation is CASSYQGPAGETQYF.

There are many counts of this clonotype. This chain uses TRBV19 with TRBJ1-5; no reliable D call. Germline CDR1 reads LNHDA; CDR2 reads SQIVND (reference sequence). The CDR3 runs to 14 residues. The V end was cut by 5 bases, the J end by 3 bases, with 11 bases between. The CDR3 is CASSPVGSNQPQHF. The CDR3 nucleotides are TGTGCCAGTAGTCCAGTCGGTTCCAATCAGCCCCAGCATTTT.

For this clonotype: A read error is possible here, since a much larger clone lies one base away. The J gene is TRBJ2-1, the V gene TRBV12-3 or TRBV12-4; 8 bases agree with TRBD2. J lost 12 bases, V lost 7 bases, and 20 bases had no gene match. This CDR3 spans 16 amino acids. DNA of the CDR3: TGTGCCAGCACCTCCTCTGCGGCGGGAGGCGGCTATGGGCAGTTCTTC. It specifies CASTSSAAGGGYGQFF.

In the case of this clonotype: This may be a read error, as it is one base from a much larger clone. V usage is TRBV5-6 and J usage is TRBJ2-1, with D perhaps given as TRBD1 or TRBD2 (5 bases each). Germline V gene data show CDR1 as SGHDT and CDR2 as YYEEEE. The CDR3 consists of 16 residues. The CDR3 spells CANSLLGPWAYNEQFF. The CDR3 coding sequence is TGTGCCAACAGCTTGCTGGGACCATGGGCCTACAATGAGCAGTTCTTC.

This clonotype was observed a single time. A single base separates this from a much larger clone, so it may be a read error. This chain joins TRBV19 and TRBJ2-1, with 9 positions matching TRBD1. Germline V gene data show CDR1 as LNHDA and CDR2 as SQIVND (reference sequence). CDR3 length: 15 residues. V shed 5 bases, J shed 7 bases, and the junction held 9 bases outside the gene matches. Written as DNA, the CDR3 is TGTGCCAGTAGTGAACCGGGACAGGGTCTGAATGAGCAGTTCTTC. This translates into CASSEPGQGLNEQFF.

The table lists this clonotype with a count of one. The chain recombines TRBV7-8 with TRBJ1-2; unclear D gene. Trimming stripped 5 bases from V and 7 bases from J, with 26 bases between. CDR1 SGHVS and CDR2 FQNEAQ come from the germline V gene. The CDR3 length is 17 residues. This chain's CDR3 is CASSEPQFTRKTCGYTF. CDR3 in DNA: TGTGCCAGCAGCGAGCCTCAGTTTACCCGAAAGACCTGTGGCTACACCTTC.

This clonotype was seen ten or more times. The chain employs TRBV28 and TRBJ1-1; D is ambiguous. The V end was cut by 6 bases, the J end by 5 bases, with 16 bases between. Germline V lookup: CDR1 MDHEN, CDR2 SYDVKM. CDR3 size: 14 residues. The CDR3 sequence: CASRAHLDGTEAFF. CDR3 in DNA: TGTGCCAGCAGGGCCCATTTGGATGGGACTGAAGCTTTCTTT.

There are many counts of this clonotype. The DNA is left out, because the CDR3 cannot be placed on it with certainty; the CDR3 is given as TCRdb lists it. The genes are TRBV7-5 and TRBJ1-2. TRBV7-5 is termed a pseudogene. The CDR3 is 19 residues long, ends included. The chain's CDR3 is CISVPEVQNEVGKTYGYTF.

CDR3 DNA sequence: TGTGCCAGCAGTTTGGGACAGGCCCTTGACGAGCAGTACTTC. Translated, it gives CASSLGQALDEQYF. The genes are TRBV27 and TRBJ2-7, with TRBD1 identical over 8 bases. Germline CDR1 and CDR2: MNHEY and SMNVEV (reference sequence). The V segment lost 3 bases and the J segment 5 bases; nucleotides outside the gene matches: 6. The CDR3 runs to 14 residues.

This rearrangement joins TRBV20-1 to TRBJ2-3; 7 bases line up with TRBD2. Germline CDR1 is DFQATT and CDR2 is SNEGSKA (reference sequence). The CDR3 spans 15 residues. Unmatched junction bases numbered 11, after V lost 6 bases and J lost 2 bases. The CDR3 nucleotides are TGCAGTGCCTCGAGTGTCGCGGGAGTCACAGATACGCAGTATTTT. Translation gives CSASSVAGVTDTQYF.

The chain recombines TRBV6-2 or TRBV6-3 with TRBJ2-1; D may be TRBD1 (6 bases). The V end lost 5 bases, the J end lost 1 base, and 15 bases lay between the germline ends. The CDR3 spans 16 residues. The germline V gene encodes CDR1 MNHEY and CDR2 SVGEGT. In DNA form, the CDR3 reads TGTGCCAGCAGTCCAGCCGACAGGCTTTCCTACAATGAGCAGTTCTTC. It is translated as CASSPADRLSYNEQFF.

Notes on this clonotype: A much larger clonotype is one base distant, so this may be a read error. J is TRBJ1-2 and V is TRBV7-3, with D unclear. This CDR3 contains 14 residues. V gave up 5 bases and J gave up 8 bases, with 18 bases separating them. CDR1 SGHTA and CDR2 FQGTGA come from the germline V gene. The CDR3 DNA reads TGTGCCAGCAGCCCGGGCGGGTGGACGAGCGGCTACACCTTC. Encoded protein: CASSPGGWTSGYTF.

This clonotype appeared many times. V is TRBV3-1 and J is TRBJ2-7; TRBD2 agrees at 9 bases. The V gene's germline CDR1 is LGHDT and CDR2 YNNKEL (reference sequence). Germline trimming cut 4 bases from V and 3 bases from J; bases unmatched to any gene: 7. There are 15 residues in the CDR3. CDR3 bases: TGTGCCAGCAGCCTCCAGGCTAGCGGGGACTACGAGCAGTACTTC. This codes for CASSLQASGDYEQYF.

This clonotype appeared many times. The gene calls are TRBV29-1 and TRBJ1-2, with D hard to call. The ends were cut back, 8 bases at V and 8 bases at J, with 18 bases in the middle. The CDR3 loop spans 12 amino acids. The germline V gene has CDR1 SQVTM and CDR2 ANQGSEA. CDR3 DNA sequence: TGCAGCACTTGGACGACACTATACGGCTACACCTTC. Its protein is CSTWTTLYGYTF.

Regarding this clonotype: This sequence may be a read error, since a much larger clone differs from it by one base. This chain uses TRBV7-9 with TRBJ1-2, with D uncertain. Trimming removed 5 bases from V and 4 bases from J, with 23 bases in between. The CDR3 spans 17 residues. CDR1 SEHNR and CDR2 FQNEAQ come from the germline V gene (reference sequence). The CDR3 reads CASSTTLHHGKTYGYTF. The CDR3 nucleotides are TGTGCCAGCAGCACAACACTACACCATGGAAAGACCTATGGCTACACCTTC.

This clonotype was counted ten times or more. DNA for the CDR3: TGTGCCAGCAGCTTAGCAACTAACACAGATACGCAGTATTTT. Translation: CASSLATNTDTQYF. The chain combines TRBV7-2 with TRBJ2-3, with D hard to call. Germline V gives CDR1 SGHTA, CDR2 FQGNSA. With 0 bases removed from V and 2 bases from J, the gap between germline ends came to 6 bases. The CDR3 extends over 14 amino acids.

This clonotype was seen repeatedly, ten times or more. The gene calls are TRBV27 and TRBJ1-2; D unclear. The CDR3 runs to 10 residues. The germline V gene encodes CDR1 MNHEY and CDR2 SMNVEV (reference sequence). V was shortened by 11 bases and J by 8 bases, with 12 bases between the two germline ends. The CDR3 protein is CARELYGYTF. CDR3 in DNA: TGTGCCCGTGAATTATACGGCTACACCTTC.

This clonotype has at least ten counts. The J gene is TRBJ2-3, the V gene TRBV10-1; D remains ambiguous. V shed 4 bases and J shed 2 bases, with 10 bases lying between them. The V gene's germline CDR1 is WNHNN and CDR2 SYGVQD (reference sequence). The CDR3 is 14 residues long. CDR3 bases: TGCGCCAGCAGTGTCGGGCGGATCACAGATACGCAGTATTTT. Protein product: CASSVGRITDTQYF.

This clonotype has only one observation. A read error may explain this, as a much larger clone is one base away. The rearrangement uses TRBV5-6 and TRBJ1-2; D call uncertain. Germline values: CDR1 SGHDT, CDR2 YYEEEE. V was clipped by 6 bases and J by 4 bases, with 22 bases between them. The CDR3 contains 16 residues. CDR3 loop: CASNVLNSRKTYGYTF. The CDR3 DNA sequence: TGTGCCAGCAACGTACTCAATAGTCGAAAGACCTATGGCTACACCTTC. The full variable domain, completed using reference TRBV5-6 and TRBJ1-2, is DAGVTQSPTHLIKTRGQQVTLRCSPKSGHDTVSWYQQALGQGPQFIFQYYEEEERQRGNFPDRFSGHQFPNYSSELNVNALLLGDSALYLCASNVLNSRKTYGYTFGSGTRLTVV.

The chain carries TRBV5-1 and TRBJ2-3, with 11 bases lining up with TRBD2. The germline V gene has CDR1 SGHRS and CDR2 YFSETQ. The CDR3 is 16 residues long. Trimming at V came to 4 bases and at J to 0 bases, leaving 4 bases not matched to a gene. CDR3: CASSGGLAESTDTQYF. In DNA form, the CDR3 reads TGCGCCAGCAGCGGGGGACTAGCGGAAAGCACAGATACGCAGTATTTT.

The CDR3 region has the DNA TGTGCCAGCAGTGAAAAGAATGAGCAGTTCTTC. Its translation: CASSEKNEQFF. The chain couples TRBV2 to TRBJ2-1; D is unresolved. The CDR3 spans 11 residues. Germline V gene lookup returns CDR1 SNHLY and CDR2 FYNNEI. Trimming shortened V by 2 bases and J by 7 bases, and 3 bases separated the two germline ends. Combining the CDR3 with reference TRBV2 and TRBJ2-1 gives the whole variable domain EPEVTQTPSHQVTQMGQEVILRCVPISNHLYFYWYRQILGQKVEFLVSFYNNEISEKSEIFDDQFSVERPDGSNFTLKIRSTKLEDSAMYFCASSEKNEQFFGPGTRLTVL.

The sample holds many counts of this clonotype. The chain recombines TRBV15 with TRBJ1-2; no reliable D call. The CDR3 totals 17 residues. Between the trimmed V and J ends, which lost 5 bases and 4 bases, there was a span of 23 bases. Germline V gene sequence: CDR1 LNHNV, CDR2 YYDKDF (reference sequence). CDR3: CATSWIIRCGKTYGYTF. For the CDR3, the DNA is TGTGCCACCAGCTGGATAATAAGGTGTGGAAAGACCTATGGCTACACCTTC. The whole variable domain, filled in from reference TRBV15 and TRBJ1-2, reads DAMVIQNPRYQVTQFGKPVTLSCSQTLNHNVMYWYQQKSSQAPKLLFHYYDKDFNNEADTPDNFQSRRPNTSFCFLDIRSPGLGDTAMYLCATSWIIRCGKTYGYTFGSGTRLTVV.

This clonotype came up many times. The CDR3 bases are TGTGCCAGCAGCTTAGGACAGGGTCGTGAAAAACTGTTTTTT. Translated, it gives CASSLGQGREKLFF. V usage is TRBV7-2 and J usage is TRBJ1-4, with 7 bases lining up with TRBD1. CDR3 size: 14 residues. In germline, CDR1 is SGHTA, CDR2 FQGNSA. Losses at the gene ends were 1 base for V and 7 bases for J; bases not matched to a gene: 3.

At least ten counts were recorded for this clonotype. This CDR3 reads CASSSASGREAFF. CDR3 sequence (DNA): TGTGCCAGCAGCTCCGCTTCGGGACGTGAAGCTTTCTTT. The chain recombines TRBV7-3 with TRBJ1-1, with D possibly being TRBD1 (5 bases). The germline gives CDR1 SGHTA, CDR2 FQGTGA. The ends were cut back, 4 bases at V and 7 bases at J, with 13 bases in the middle. The CDR3 has 13 residues.

To note about this clonotype: A read error is possible here, since a much larger clone lies one base away. The V and J genes are TRBV11-2 and TRBJ2-3, with TRBD2 matching over 7 bases. The J call is in doubt because the DNA end fits TRBJ2-1 better. The CDR3 covers 13 residues. The germline CDR1 and CDR2 sequences are SGHAT and FQNNGV. CDR3 sequence: CASSLGIGGEQFF. The DNA of the CDR3 is TGTGCCAGCAGCTTAGGCATCGGGGGGGAGCAGTTCTTC.

This clonotype was observed many times. The gene calls are TRBV19 and TRBJ2-2; D is perhaps TRBD2 (5 bases). Germline V gene data show CDR1 as LNHDA and CDR2 as SQIVND (reference sequence). The CDR3 extends over 15 amino acids. V was clipped by 5 bases and J by 5 bases, with 15 bases between them. CDR3 in DNA: TGTGCCAGTAGTGAGAGGGCAGGCCTTACCGGGGAGCTGTTTTTT. Encoded protein: CASSERAGLTGELFF.

This clonotype was seen just once. The chain has TRBV29-1 and TRBJ1-2; D gene unclear. The germline V gene encodes CDR1 SQVTM and CDR2 ANQGSEA. This CDR3 is 14 amino acids long. The V end lost 0 bases, the J end lost 4 bases, and 12 bases lay between the germline ends. DNA of the CDR3: TGCAGCGTTGAAGATCTCGTCAGGCTCTATGGCTACACCTTC. Its translation: CSVEDLVRLYGYTF.